This entry lists 6 T cell receptor beta chains sequenced from one sample in a study of blood T cell repertoires in COVID-19 (dated by TCRdb to 2020 to 2022). The library was generated by the immunoSEQ multiplex PCR assay. In TCRdb, the immuneACCESS table is reduced to in-frame sequences with V and J assigned. These tables do not hold every clone; where another copy was compared, an unresolved V gene accounts for under half, and the others remain unexplained. The sample table shows approximately 130,000 clones, and more than 80% are seen once. Of the sample, around 4.1% falls within the top ten clones. The sample comprised peripheral blood. Every receptor here comes from a human donor in a cohort sampled during active COVID-19.

This clone was found once. The J gene is TRBJ2-4, the V gene TRBV30; 10 nucleotides align to TRBD1. CDR1 is GTSNPN, CDR2 SVGIG, per germline (reference sequence). The CDR3 is 15 amino acids. Trimming removed 4 bases from V and 3 bases from J; junction bases left unmatched: 6. The CDR3 sequence: CAWNDRGLLKNIQYF. The CDR3 DNA reads TGTGCCTGGAACGACAGGGGGCTCCTCAAAAACATTCAGTACTTC.

This clone has a handful of counts. This rearrangement joins TRBV6-2 or TRBV6-3 to TRBJ1-1; D gene ambiguous. Looked up from germline, CDR1 is MNHEY and CDR2 is SVGEGT. V lost 2 bases and J 4 bases, leaving 11 bases between the germline ends. The CDR3 runs 14 residues. The CDR3 protein is CASSYGWRGTEAFF. CDR3 nucleotide sequence: TGTGCCAGCAGTTACGGTTGGAGAGGCACTGAAGCTTTCTTT.

The chain combines TRBV5-1 with TRBJ2-2; TRBD2 aligns across 9 bases. This CDR3 contains 15 residues. J lost 4 bases, V lost 1 base, and 2 bases had no gene match. The germline gives CDR1 SGHRS, CDR2 YFSETQ. CDR3 sequence: CASSLISGSTGELFF. Written as DNA, the CDR3 is TGCGCCAGCAGCTTGATTAGCGGGAGCACCGGGGAGCTGTTTTTT.

The V gene is TRBV11-3, the J gene TRBJ2-1, with 11 bases lining up with TRBD2. V shed 4 bases, J shed 6 bases, and the junction held 8 bases outside the gene matches. The CDR3 has 16 amino acids. Germline assignment: CDR1 SGHNT and CDR2 YENEEA. In nucleotides, the CDR3 is TGTGCCAGCAGCTCCCTGGGTAGCGGGAGGGCCAATGAGCAGTTCTTC. As protein: CASSSLGSGRANEQFF.

The gene calls are TRBV9 and TRBJ1-3, with D possibly matching TRBD1 (5 bases). The CDR3 covers 17 residues. Germline loops: CDR1 SGDLS, CDR2 YYNGEE. V shed 0 bases and J shed 4 bases, with 17 bases lying between them. CDR3 sequence: CASSVVPRAGDGNTIYF. The CDR3 bases are TGTGCCAGCAGCGTAGTACCCAGGGCCGGTGACGGAAACACCATATATTTT. Drawing the rest from reference TRBV9 and TRBJ1-3, the complete variable domain is DSGVTQTPKHLITATGQRVTLRCSPRSGDLSVYWYQQSLDQGLQFLIQYYNGEERAKGNILERFSAQQFPDLHSELNLSSLELGDSALYFCASSVVPRAGDGNTIYFGEGSWLTVV.

The chain joins TRBV27 to TRBJ2-1, with unresolved D. Germline CDR1 reads MNHEY; CDR2 reads SMNVEV (reference sequence). The CDR3 spans 12 residues. The V end lost 3 bases, the J end lost 7 bases, and 7 bases lay between the germline ends. This CDR3 reads CASSFPGNEQFF. Written as DNA, the CDR3 is TGTGCCAGCAGTTTCCCCGGGAATGAGCAGTTCTTC.